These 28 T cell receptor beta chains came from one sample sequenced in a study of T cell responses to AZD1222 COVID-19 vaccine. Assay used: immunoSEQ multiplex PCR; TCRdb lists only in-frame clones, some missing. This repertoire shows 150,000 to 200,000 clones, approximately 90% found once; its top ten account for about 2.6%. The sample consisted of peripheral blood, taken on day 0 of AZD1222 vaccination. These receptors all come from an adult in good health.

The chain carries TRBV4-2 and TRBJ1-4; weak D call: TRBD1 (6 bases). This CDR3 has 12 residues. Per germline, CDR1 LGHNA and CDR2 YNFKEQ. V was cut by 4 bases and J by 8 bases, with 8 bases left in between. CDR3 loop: CASSRTAEKLFF. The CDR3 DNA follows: TGTGCCAGCAGCCGGACAGCGGAAAAACTGTTTTTT.

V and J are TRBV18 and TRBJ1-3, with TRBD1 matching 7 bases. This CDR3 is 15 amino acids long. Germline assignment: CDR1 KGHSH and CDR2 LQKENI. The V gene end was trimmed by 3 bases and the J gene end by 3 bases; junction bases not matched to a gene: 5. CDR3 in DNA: TGTGCCAGCTCACCCACCCAGGGGGTTGGAAACACCATATATTTT. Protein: CASSPTQGVGNTIYF.

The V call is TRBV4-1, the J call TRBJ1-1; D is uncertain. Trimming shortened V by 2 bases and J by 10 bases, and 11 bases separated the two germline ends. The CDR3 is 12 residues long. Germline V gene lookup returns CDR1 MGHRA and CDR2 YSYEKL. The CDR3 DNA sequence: TGCGCCAGCAGCCAACCCGGGGAGGGAGCTTTCTTT. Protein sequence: CASSQPGEGAFF.

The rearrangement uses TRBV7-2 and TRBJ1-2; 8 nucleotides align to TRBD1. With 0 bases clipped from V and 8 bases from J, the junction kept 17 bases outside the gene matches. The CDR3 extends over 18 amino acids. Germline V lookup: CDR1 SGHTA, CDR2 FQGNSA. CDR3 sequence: CASSLARSGQGEDKGYTF. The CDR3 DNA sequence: TGTGCCAGCAGCTTAGCTAGGTCTGGACAGGGCGAAGATAAAGGCTACACCTTC.

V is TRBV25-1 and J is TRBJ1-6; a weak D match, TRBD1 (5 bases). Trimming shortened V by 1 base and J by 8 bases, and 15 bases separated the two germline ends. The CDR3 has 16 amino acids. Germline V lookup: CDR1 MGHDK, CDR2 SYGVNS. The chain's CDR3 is CASSESRGAGHSPLHF. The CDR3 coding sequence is TGTGCCAGCAGTGAATCAAGAGGGGCGGGTCATTCACCCCTCCACTTT. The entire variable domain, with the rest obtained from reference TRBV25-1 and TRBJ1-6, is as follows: EADIYQTPRYLVIGTGKKITLECSQTMGHDKMYWYQQDPGMELHLIHYSYGVNSTEKGDLSSESTVSRIRTEHFPLTLESARPSHTSQYLCASSESRGAGHSPLHFGNGTRLTVT.

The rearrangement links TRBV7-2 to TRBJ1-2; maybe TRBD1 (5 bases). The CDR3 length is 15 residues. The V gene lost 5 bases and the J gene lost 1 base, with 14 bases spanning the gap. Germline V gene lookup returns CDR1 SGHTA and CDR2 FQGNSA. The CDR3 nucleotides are TGTGCCAGCAGCCCACAAATCGACAGTAACTATGGCTACACCTTC. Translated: CASSPQIDSNYGYTF.

Written as DNA, the CDR3 is TGTGCCAGCAGCCAAGATTCGCGTCACACCGGGGAGCTGTTTTTT. Translating gives CASSQDSRHTGELFF. The V and J genes are TRBV3-1 (or the pseudogene TRBV3-2) and TRBJ2-2; D remains unclear. The germline V gene encodes CDR1 LGHDT and CDR2 YNNKEL (reference sequence). CDR3 length: 15 amino acids. Trimming stripped 0 bases from V and 3 bases from J, with 8 bases between.

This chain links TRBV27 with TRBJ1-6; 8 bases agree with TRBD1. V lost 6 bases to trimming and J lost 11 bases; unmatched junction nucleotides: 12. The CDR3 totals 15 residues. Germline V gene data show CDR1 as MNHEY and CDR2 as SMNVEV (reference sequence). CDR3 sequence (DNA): TGTGCCAGCAGCCCCTGGACAGGGCAAGGGACACCCCTCCACTTT. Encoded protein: CASSPWTGQGTPLHF.

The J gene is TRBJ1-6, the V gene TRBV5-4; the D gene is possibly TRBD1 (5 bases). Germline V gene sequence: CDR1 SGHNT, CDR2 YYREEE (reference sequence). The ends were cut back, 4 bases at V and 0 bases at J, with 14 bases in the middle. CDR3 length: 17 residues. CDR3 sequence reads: CASSRLGVSSYNSPLHF. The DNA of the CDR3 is TGTGCCAGCAGCCGTTTAGGGGTGAGCTCCTATAATTCACCCCTCCACTTT.

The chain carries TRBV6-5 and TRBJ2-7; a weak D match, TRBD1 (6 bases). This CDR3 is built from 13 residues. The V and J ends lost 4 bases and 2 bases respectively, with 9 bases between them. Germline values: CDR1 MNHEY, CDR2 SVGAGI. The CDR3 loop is CASSFRDTYEQYF. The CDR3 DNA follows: TGTGCCAGCAGTTTTCGGGACACCTACGAGCAGTACTTC.

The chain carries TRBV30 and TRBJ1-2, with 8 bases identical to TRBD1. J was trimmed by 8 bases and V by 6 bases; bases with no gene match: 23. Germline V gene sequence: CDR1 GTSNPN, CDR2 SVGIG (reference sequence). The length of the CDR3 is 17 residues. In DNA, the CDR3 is TGTGCCTGTAATACGCCAGGGGGCGGCCCGAAGTCTCGCGGCTACACCTTC. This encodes CACNTPGGGPKSRGYTF.

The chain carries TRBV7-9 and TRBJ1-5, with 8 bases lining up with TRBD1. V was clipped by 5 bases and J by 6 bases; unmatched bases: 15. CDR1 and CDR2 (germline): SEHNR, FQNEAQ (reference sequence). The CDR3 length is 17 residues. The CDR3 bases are TGTGCCAGCAGCCTGGGGACAGGACGTCTGGATGGTCAGCCCCAGCATTTT. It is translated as CASSLGTGRLDGQPQHF. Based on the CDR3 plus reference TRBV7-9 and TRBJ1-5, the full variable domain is DTGVSQNPRHKITKRGQNVTFRCDPISEHNRLYWYRQTLGQGPEFLTYFQNEAQLEKSRLLSDRFSAERPKGSFSTLEIQRTEQGDSAMYLCASSLGTGRLDGQPQHFGDGTRLSIL.

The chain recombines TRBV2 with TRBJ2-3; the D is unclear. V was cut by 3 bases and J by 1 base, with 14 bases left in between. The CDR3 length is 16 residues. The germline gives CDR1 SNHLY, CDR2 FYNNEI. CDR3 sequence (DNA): TGTGCCAGCAGTGAGCTCCTAGATCGCCGCACAGATACGCAGTATTTT. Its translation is CASSELLDRRTDTQYF.

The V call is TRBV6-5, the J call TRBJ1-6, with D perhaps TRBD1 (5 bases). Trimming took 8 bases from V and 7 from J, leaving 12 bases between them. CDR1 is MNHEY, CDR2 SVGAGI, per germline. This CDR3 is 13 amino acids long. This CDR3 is CASVGVGNSPLHF. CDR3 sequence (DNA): TGTGCCAGCGTGGGGGTAGGGAATTCACCCCTCCACTTT.

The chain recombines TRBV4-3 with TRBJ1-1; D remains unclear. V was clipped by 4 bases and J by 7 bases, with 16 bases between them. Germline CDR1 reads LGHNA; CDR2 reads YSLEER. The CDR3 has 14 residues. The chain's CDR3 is CASSPALGVGEAFF. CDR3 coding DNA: TGCGCCAGCAGCCCAGCCCTGGGTGTCGGTGAAGCTTTCTTT.

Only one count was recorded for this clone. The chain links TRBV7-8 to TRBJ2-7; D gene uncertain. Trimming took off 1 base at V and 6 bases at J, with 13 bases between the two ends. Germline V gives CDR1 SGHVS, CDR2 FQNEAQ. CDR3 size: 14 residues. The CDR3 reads CASSLVGSPVEQYF. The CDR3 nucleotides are TGTGCCAGCAGCTTAGTGGGATCGCCCGTCGAGCAGTACTTC.

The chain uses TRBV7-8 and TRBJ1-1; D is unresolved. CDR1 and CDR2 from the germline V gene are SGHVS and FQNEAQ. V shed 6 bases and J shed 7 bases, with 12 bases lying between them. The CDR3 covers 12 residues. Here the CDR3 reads CASSPSIVEAFF. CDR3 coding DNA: TGTGCCAGCAGTCCGAGCATAGTTGAAGCTTTCTTT.

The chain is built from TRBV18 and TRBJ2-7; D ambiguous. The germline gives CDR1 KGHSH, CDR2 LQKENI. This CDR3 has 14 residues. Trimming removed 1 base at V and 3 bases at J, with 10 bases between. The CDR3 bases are TGTGCCAGCTCACCACGGGAATTCAACTACGAGCAGTACTTC. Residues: CASSPREFNYEQYF. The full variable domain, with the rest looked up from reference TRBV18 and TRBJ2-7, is NAGVMQNPRHLVRRRGQEARLRCSPMKGHSHVYWYRQLPEEGLKFMVYLQKENIIDESGMPKERFSAEFPKEGPSILRIQQVVRGDSAAYFCASSPREFNYEQYFGPGTRLTVT.

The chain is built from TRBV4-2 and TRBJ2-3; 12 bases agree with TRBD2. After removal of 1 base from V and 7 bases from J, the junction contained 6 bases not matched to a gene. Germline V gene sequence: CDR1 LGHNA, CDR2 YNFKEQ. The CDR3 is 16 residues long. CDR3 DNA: TGTGCCAGCAGCCAAGGGCCTAGCGGGGGGGCGAATACGCAGTATTTT. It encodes CASSQGPSGGANTQYF.

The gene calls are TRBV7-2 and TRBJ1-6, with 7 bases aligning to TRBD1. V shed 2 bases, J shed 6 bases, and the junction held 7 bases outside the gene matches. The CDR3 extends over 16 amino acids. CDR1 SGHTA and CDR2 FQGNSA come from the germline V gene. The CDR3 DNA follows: TGTGCCAGCAGCTTATGGGCAGGGGGAACTAATTCACCCCTCCACTTT. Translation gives CASSLWAGGTNSPLHF.

DNA for the CDR3: TGCAGCGTCCGACAGGGTAGCACAGATACGCAGTATTTT. This gives the protein CSVRQGSTDTQYF. The rearrangement uses TRBV29-1 and TRBJ2-3; 7 nucleotides line up with TRBD1. The CDR3 runs 13 residues. Looked up from germline, CDR1 is SQVTM and CDR2 is ANQGSEA. With 6 bases clipped from V and 0 bases from J, the junction kept 3 bases outside the gene matches.

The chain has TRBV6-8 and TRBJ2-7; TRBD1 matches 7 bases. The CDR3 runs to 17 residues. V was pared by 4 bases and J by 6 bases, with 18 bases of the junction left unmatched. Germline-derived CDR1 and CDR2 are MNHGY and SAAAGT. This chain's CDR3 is CASSSESRQGPPSEQYF. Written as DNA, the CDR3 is TGTGCCAGCAGTTCCGAAAGCCGACAGGGTCCCCCAAGCGAGCAGTACTTC.

The CDR3 is CASRRTAESNEKLFF. The CDR3 DNA follows: TGTGCCAGCCGTCGGACAGCCGAATCTAATGAAAAACTGTTTTTT. The chain joins TRBV6-8 to TRBJ1-4, with a possible D match to TRBD1 (6 bases). The V and J ends lost 8 bases and 3 bases respectively, with 16 bases between them. Germline V gene data show CDR1 as MNHGY and CDR2 as SAAAGT. The CDR3 runs to 15 residues.

Here the CDR3 DNA reads TGTGCCAGTTCTTCCTCGGGAGGGTATGGCTACACCTTC. As protein: CASSSSGGYGYTF. This chain links TRBV19 with TRBJ1-2; D unresolved. Trimming cost V 8 bases and J 5 bases, with 15 bases left between them. Germline loops: CDR1 LNHDA, CDR2 SQIVND (reference sequence). CDR3 length: 13 amino acids.

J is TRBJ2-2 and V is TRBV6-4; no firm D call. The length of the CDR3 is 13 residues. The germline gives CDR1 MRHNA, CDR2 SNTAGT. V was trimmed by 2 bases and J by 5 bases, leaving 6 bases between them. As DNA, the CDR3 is TGTGCCAGCAGTGACGGGTCGACCGGGGAGCTGTTTTTT. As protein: CASSDGSTGELFF.

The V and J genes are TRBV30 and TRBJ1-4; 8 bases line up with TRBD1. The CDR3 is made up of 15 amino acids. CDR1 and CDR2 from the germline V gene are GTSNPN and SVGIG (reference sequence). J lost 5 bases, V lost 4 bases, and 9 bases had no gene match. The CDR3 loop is CAWKTGGTGNEKLFF. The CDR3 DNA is TGTGCCTGGAAAACAGGGGGGACGGGGAATGAAAAACTGTTTTTT.

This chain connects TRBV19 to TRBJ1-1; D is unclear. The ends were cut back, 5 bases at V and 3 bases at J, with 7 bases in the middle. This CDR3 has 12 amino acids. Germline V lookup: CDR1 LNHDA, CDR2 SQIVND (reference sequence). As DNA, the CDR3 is TGTGCCAGTAGTCGAGGGTACACTGAAGCTTTCTTT. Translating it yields CASSRGYTEAFF.

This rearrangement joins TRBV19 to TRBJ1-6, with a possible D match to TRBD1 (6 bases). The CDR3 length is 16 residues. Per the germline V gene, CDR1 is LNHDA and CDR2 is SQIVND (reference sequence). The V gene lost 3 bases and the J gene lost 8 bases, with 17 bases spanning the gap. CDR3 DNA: TGTGCCAGTAGTATTTTAGGGGGACGGGGGCATTCACCCCTCCACTTT. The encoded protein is CASSILGGRGHSPLHF. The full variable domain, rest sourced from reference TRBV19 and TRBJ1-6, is DGGITQSPKYLFRKEGQNVTLSCEQNLNHDAMYWYRQDPGQGLRLIYYSQIVNDFQKGDIAEGYSVSREKKESFPLTVTSAQKNPTAFYLCASSILGGRGHSPLHFGNGTRLTVT.